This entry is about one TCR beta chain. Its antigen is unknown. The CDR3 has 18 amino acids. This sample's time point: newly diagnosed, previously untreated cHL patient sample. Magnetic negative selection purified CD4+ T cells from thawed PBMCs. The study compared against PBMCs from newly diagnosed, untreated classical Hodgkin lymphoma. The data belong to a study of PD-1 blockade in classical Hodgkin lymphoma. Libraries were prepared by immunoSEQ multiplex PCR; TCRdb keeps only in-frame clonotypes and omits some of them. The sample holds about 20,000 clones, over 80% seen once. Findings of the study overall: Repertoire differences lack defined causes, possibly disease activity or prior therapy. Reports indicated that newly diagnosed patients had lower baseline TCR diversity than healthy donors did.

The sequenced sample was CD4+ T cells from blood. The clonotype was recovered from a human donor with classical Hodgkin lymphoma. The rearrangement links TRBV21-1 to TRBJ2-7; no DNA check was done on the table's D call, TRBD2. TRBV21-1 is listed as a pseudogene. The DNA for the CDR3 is TGTGCCAGCAGCAAAGTCCCAGGTAGTATGGGACTGCCCTACGAGCAGTACTTC. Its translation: CASSKVPGSMGLPYEQYF.